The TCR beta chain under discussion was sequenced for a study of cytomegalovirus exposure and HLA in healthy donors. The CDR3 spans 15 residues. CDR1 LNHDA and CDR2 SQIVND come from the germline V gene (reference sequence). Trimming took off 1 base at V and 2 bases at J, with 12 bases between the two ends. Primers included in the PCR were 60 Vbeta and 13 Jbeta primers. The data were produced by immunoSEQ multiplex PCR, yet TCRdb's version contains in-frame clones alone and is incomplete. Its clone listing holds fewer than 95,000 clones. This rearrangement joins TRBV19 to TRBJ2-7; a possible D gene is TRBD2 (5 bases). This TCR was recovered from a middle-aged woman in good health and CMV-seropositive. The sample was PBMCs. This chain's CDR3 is CASSIALVAAYEQYF. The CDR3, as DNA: TGTGCCAGTAGTATAGCACTAGTGGCCGCCTACGAGCAGTACTTC.